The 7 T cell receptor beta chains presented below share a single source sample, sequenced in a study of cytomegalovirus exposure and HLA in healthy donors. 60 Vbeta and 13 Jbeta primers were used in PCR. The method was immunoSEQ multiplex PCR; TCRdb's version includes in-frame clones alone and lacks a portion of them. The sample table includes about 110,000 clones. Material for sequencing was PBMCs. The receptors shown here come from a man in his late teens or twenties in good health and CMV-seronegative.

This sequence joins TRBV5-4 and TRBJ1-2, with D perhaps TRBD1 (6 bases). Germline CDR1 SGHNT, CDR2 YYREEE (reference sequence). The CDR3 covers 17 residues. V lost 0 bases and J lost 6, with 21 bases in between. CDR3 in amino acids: CASSLAGRTGTLNGYTF. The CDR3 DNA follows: TGTGCCAGCAGCTTGGCCGGTCGTACAGGGACATTGAATGGCTACACCTTC.

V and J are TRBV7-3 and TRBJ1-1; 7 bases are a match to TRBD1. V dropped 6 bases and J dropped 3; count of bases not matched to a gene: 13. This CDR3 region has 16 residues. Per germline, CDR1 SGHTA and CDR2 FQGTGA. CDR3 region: CASSHTTRDSDTEAFF. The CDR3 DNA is TGTGCCAGCAGTCATACTACCCGGGACAGTGACACTGAAGCTTTCTTT.

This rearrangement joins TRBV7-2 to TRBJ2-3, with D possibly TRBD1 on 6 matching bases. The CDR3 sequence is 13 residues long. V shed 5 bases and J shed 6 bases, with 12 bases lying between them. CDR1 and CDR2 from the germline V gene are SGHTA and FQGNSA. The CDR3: CASSPQRGDTQYF. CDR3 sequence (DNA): TGTGCCAGCAGCCCGCAGAGGGGGGATACGCAGTATTTT.

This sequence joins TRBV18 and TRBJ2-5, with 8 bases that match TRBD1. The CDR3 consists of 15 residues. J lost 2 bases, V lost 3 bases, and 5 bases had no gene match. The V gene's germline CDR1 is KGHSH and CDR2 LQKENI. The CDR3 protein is CASSPFGQGQETQYF. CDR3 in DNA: TGTGCCAGCTCACCTTTTGGACAGGGACAAGAGACCCAGTACTTC.

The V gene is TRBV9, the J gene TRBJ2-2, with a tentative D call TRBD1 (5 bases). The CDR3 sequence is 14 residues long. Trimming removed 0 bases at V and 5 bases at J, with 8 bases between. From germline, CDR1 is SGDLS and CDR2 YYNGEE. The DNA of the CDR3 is TGTGCCAGCAGCGTAGGACGGACAACCGGGGAGCTGTTTTTT. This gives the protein CASSVGRTTGELFF.

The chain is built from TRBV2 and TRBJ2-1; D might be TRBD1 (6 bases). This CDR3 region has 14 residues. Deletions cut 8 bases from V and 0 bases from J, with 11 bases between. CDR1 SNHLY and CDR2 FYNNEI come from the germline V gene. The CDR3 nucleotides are TGTGCCAGCCAGGGGCCCAGCTCCTACAATGAGCAGTTCTTC. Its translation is CASQGPSSYNEQFF.

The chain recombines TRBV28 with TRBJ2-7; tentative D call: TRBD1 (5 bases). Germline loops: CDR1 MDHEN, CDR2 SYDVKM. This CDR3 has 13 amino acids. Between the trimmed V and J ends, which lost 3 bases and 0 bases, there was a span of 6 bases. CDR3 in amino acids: CASSLGPSYEQYF. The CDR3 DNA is TGTGCCAGCAGTTTGGGGCCCTCCTACGAGCAGTACTTC. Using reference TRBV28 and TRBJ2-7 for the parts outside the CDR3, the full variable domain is DVKVTQSSRYLVKRTGEKVFLECVQDMDHENMFWYRQDPGLGLRLIYFSYDVKMKEKGDIPEGYSVSREKKERFSLILESASTNQTSMYLCASSLGPSYEQYFGPGTRLTVT.